The 3 T cell receptor beta chains below come from one sample, sequenced in a study of cytomegalovirus exposure and HLA in healthy donors. 13 Jbeta primers and 60 Vbeta primers were used for the PCR. Measured with immunoSEQ multiplex PCR; TCRdb has only the in-frame clones, and not every one. The table includes roughly 200,000 clones, about four fifths detected once. The sequencing input was PBMCs. These TCRs come from a female donor in good health and CMV-seronegative.

This chain connects TRBV11-3 to TRBJ1-1; possible D gene TRBD1, 5 bases. The CDR3 has 15 amino acids. Trimming stripped 3 bases from V and 0 bases from J, with 11 bases between. CDR1 is SGHNT and CDR2 is YENEEA in the germline V gene. CDR3 DNA: TGTGCCAGCAGCTTGCGGGGCGACATGAACACTGAAGCTTTCTTT. Amino acid sequence: CASSLRGDMNTEAFF.

In the case of this clone: The same CDR3 also results from other DNA sequences found in this sample. This chain joins TRBV15 and TRBJ2-7; 9 bases agree with TRBD2. Trimming took 1 base from V and 1 from J; bases not matched to a gene: 5. From germline, CDR1 is LNHNV and CDR2 YYDKDF (reference sequence). The CDR3 covers 16 residues. The CDR3 DNA follows: TGTGCCACCAGCAGAGGTAGCGGGAGTTGGTCCTACGAGCAGTACTTC. This encodes CATSRGSGSWSYEQYF.

The chain couples TRBV2 to TRBJ2-3; a weak D match, TRBD2 (6 bases). This CDR3 spans 15 amino acids. Germline V gives CDR1 SNHLY, CDR2 FYNNEI. V dropped 4 bases and J dropped 2 bases, with 13 bases sitting between them. This CDR3 is CASSGRAGNTDTQYF. In DNA, the CDR3 is TGTGCCAGCAGTGGCCGGGCGGGGAACACAGATACGCAGTATTTT.